The entry that follows covers one T cell receptor beta chain sequence. This entry comes from a study of blood T cell repertoires in COVID-19. As for the study in general: The study drew acute and convalescent COVID-19 samples from the United States, Italy and Spain. T cells, B-cell-depleted T cells, or PBMCs supplied cDNA or gDNA.

Per the original methods: It was from reference gene primer amplification that nucleated cell counts were estimated. The assay was immunoSEQ multiplex PCR, and TCRdb's table has in-frame clones only and misses some. V, J and clone size were drawn from that table, and D and trimming were deduced from the DNA. The sample records just under 150,000 clones, approximately 80% being singletons. The CDR3 loop spans 15 amino acids. V lost 3 bases and J lost 0, with 10 bases in between. Germline CDR1 reads SGDLS; CDR2 reads YYNGEE. The TCR sequence derives from a human donor in a cohort sampled during active COVID-19. The material sequenced was peripheral blood. The V call is TRBV9, the J call TRBJ1-5; D may be TRBD1 (6 bases). This CDR3 reads CASSEGGDSNQPQHF. Here the CDR3 DNA reads TGTGCCAGCAGCGAGGGGGGGGATAGCAATCAGCCCCAGCATTTT.